This is a list of T cell receptor beta chains from one sample in a study of a mutant IDH1 vaccine in newly diagnosed glioma. Clones were sequenced by immunoSEQ multiplex PCR, and TCRdb holds only the in-frame ones, with some missing. Among approximately 100,000 clones listed, roughly 90% were seen once. Sequencing used PBMCs, obtained from a glioma patient treated with radiotherapy, temozolomide or both. The receptors shown here come from a woman aged 45-65 years with glioma. Each CDR3 is given with its conserved first and last residue. The order of the fields is J gene, V gene, D gene, clone size, CDR3 DNA, CDR3 protein. D genes are given only for firm matches. The size field is filled for only some rows; it gives once, few, many or a size class.

J gene: TRBJ2-2
V gene: TRBV9
D gene: TRBD2
clone size: NA
CDR3 DNA: TGTGCCAGCAGCGTGGGACTAGCGGGATCGGGCACCGGGGAGCTGTTTTTT
CDR3 protein: CASSVGLAGSGTGELFF

J gene: TRBJ2-7
V gene: TRBV6-5
D gene: NA
clone size: NA
CDR3 DNA: TGTGCCAGCAGTCGGACATTCAAGGCCCACGAGCAGTACTTC
CDR3 protein: CASSRTFKAHEQYF

J gene: TRBJ2-7
V gene: TRBV6-6
D gene: NA
clone size: NA
CDR3 DNA: TGTGCCAGCAGTTACGGTTCGGACTACGAGCAGTACTTC
CDR3 protein: CASSYGSDYEQYF

J gene: TRBJ2-7
V gene: TRBV5-1
D gene: NA
clone size: NA
CDR3 DNA: TGCGCCAGCAGCAACCCCATGGGTAACACGTACGAGCAGTACTTC
CDR3 protein: CASSNPMGNTYEQYF

J gene: TRBJ1-4
V gene: TRBV18
D gene: TRBD1
clone size: once
CDR3 DNA: TGTGCCAGCTCACCACAGGGGGCTGTGGAAAAACTGTTTTTT
CDR3 protein: CASSPQGAVEKLFF

J gene: TRBJ2-5
V gene: TRBV6-1
D gene: NA
clone size: NA
CDR3 DNA: TGTGCCAGCAGTGAAAAACCAGGGACCGATCAAGAGACCCAGTACTTC
CDR3 protein: CASSEKPGTDQETQYF

J gene: TRBJ2-3
V gene: TRBV5-1
D gene: TRBD2
clone size: NA
CDR3 DNA: TGCGCCAGCAGCTTGGGACTAGCGGGAGGGCCAGATACGCAGTATTTT
CDR3 protein: CASSLGLAGGPDTQYF

J gene: TRBJ2-7
V gene: TRBV5-4
D gene: NA
clone size: NA
CDR3 DNA: TGCGCCAGCAGCTGGGACAAAGCCTACGAGCAGTACTTC
CDR3 protein: CASSWDKAYEQYF

J gene: TRBJ2-2
V gene: TRBV28
D gene: NA
clone size: NA
CDR3 DNA: TGTGCCAGCAGTTTATTACGAGGGACGGCCGGGGAGCTGTTTTTT
CDR3 protein: CASSLLRGTAGELFF

J gene: TRBJ2-1
V gene: TRBV9
D gene: TRBD2
clone size: NA
CDR3 DNA: TGTGCCAGCAGCCTAACTACCGGGACTAGCGGGAGGGGGCAGTTCTTC
CDR3 protein: CASSLTTGTSGRGQFF